This T cell receptor beta chain was found in a study of long-term antiretroviral therapy in people with HIV. Looked up from germline, CDR1 is SGHRS and CDR2 is YFSETQ. Trimming took 0 bases from V and 3 from J, leaving 10 bases between them. The CDR3 sequence is 14 residues long. Researchers report immunoSEQ v3.0 was run at survey level. Only in-frame clones appear in the TCRdb table, and some are missing; sequencing was by immunoSEQ multiplex PCR. Among 30,000 to 40,000 clones listed, roughly 80% were seen once. The specimen comprised unsorted PBMCs, sampled 1.5 years after starting antiretroviral therapy. The rearrangement links TRBV5-1 to TRBJ2-7; tentatively, D is TRBD2 (5 bases). The source is a man between 18 and 29 years old with HIV. DNA for the CDR3: TGCGCCAGCAGCTTGGCTGGGAGATACTACGAGCAGTACTTC. This gives the protein CASSLAGRYYEQYF. The variable domain in full, with the rest retrieved from reference TRBV5-1 and TRBJ2-7, is KAGVTQTPRYLIKTRGQQVTLSCSPISGHRSVSWYQQTPGQGLQFLFEYFSETQRNKGNFPGRFSGRQFSNSRSEMNVSTLELGDSALYLCASSLAGRYYEQYFGPGTRLTVT.